The rows below give T cell receptor beta chains drawn from one sample of a study of CD8 T cells in ankylosing spondylitis. TCRdb ran MiXCR on the 5' RACE reads and lists one entry per CDR3 protein. Of a few hundred thousand distinct CDR3 sequences listed, about a sixth are singletons. Material: blood, either unsorted or a sorted T cell fraction (not recorded which). These TCRs come from a male donor with ankylosing spondylitis or in good health (not recorded which). Both conserved end residues are trimmed from each CDR3. A clone size is listed for some rows: how often the clone was seen (once, few, many), or a class if it is expanded.

v_call	clone_size	j_call	cdr3_aa
TRBV5-1	NA	TRBJ2-3	ASSLSDGRGDTQY
TRBV29-1	many	TRBJ2-5	SVEDGGTGETQY
TRBV12-3/TRBV12-4	few	TRBJ2-1	ASSHYGTYSYNEQF
TRBV11-2	NA	TRBJ2-7	ASSWEAYEQY
TRBV28	few	TRBJ2-7	ASSFGQISGTYEQY
TRBV7-8	NA	TRBJ2-5	ASSAWTEQETQY
TRBV4-3	NA	TRBJ2-7	ASSQDRGQGWVEQY
TRBV7-8	many	TRBJ2-7	ASSLDVRAVDYEQY
TRBV20-1	NA	TRBJ2-3	SARKLADLTDTQY
TRBV4-3	few	TRBJ2-5	ASSQDPHRGGVQETQY
TRBV27	NA	TRBJ1-2	ASSLRGLYGYT
TRBV24-1	few	TRBJ2-1	ATSALRGNEQF
TRBV29-1	NA	TRBJ2-7	SVEAAQGTYEQY
TRBV7-2	many	TRBJ2-3	AGSGGFTDTQY
TRBV12-3/TRBV12-4	NA	TRBJ2-1	ASSAHTRGGLEDNEQF
TRBV27	few	TRBJ2-5	ASIDSSKGTQY
TRBV9	few	TRBJ2-2	ASSPPGLGMGELF
TRBV15	few	TRBJ2-1	ATSVSGGNEQF
TRBV4-1	NA	TRBJ2-3	ASSQESRTTDTQY
TRBV12-3/TRBV12-4	few	TRBJ1-2	ASSLDRGYYGYT
TRBV2	NA	TRBJ1-3	ASSESTGNSGNTIY
TRBV7-8	many	TRBJ2-1	ASVLGDYLNEQF
TRBV12-3/TRBV12-4	NA	TRBJ1-2	ASSKDSNYGYT
TRBV12-3/TRBV12-4	NA	TRBJ2-1	ASNLRLAGDNEQF
TRBV19	few	TRBJ2-1	ASWTGSSYNEQF
TRBV5-1	many	TRBJ2-1	ASSLAASDEQF
TRBV7-6	NA	TRBJ2-2	ASSLTGPTGELF
TRBV15	NA	TRBJ2-1	ATNREDNYNEQF
TRBV14	NA	TRBJ2-1	ASSQVAVIASYNEQF
TRBV27	few	TRBJ2-2	ASSFWTLGTGELF
TRBV6-1	few	TRBJ2-3	ASSVSGDLTDTQY
TRBV20-1	NA	TRBJ2-3	SARDVAGGLADTQY
TRBV6-1	NA	TRBJ2-5	ASRPNRGYPQETQY
TRBV7-6	few	TRBJ2-1	ASSFTSGYNEQF
TRBV12-3/TRBV12-4	few	TRBJ2-1	ASTGTASGNEQF
TRBV28	few	TRBJ2-3	ASSFSGSSTDTQY
TRBV18	NA	TRBJ1-1	ASSPPYREAF
TRBV2	many	TRBJ2-2	ASSDPSGTTNTGELF
TRBV6-1	few	TRBJ1-4	ASSQTTGANEKLF
TRBV27	few	TRBJ2-7	ASSLTGVYEQY
TRBV10-2	many	TRBJ2-4	ASSPTQLAKNIQY
TRBV6-1	few	TRBJ2-7	ASMGGTMVYEQY
TRBV10-2	many	TRBJ2-7	ASSVRLFGYEQY
TRBV25-1	NA	TRBJ2-1	ASSDPRGAGGAEQF
TRBV5-6	NA	TRBJ2-2	ASSADRGDTGELF
TRBV7-9	many	TRBJ2-1	ASTGQINEQF
TRBV7-8	NA	TRBJ2-7	ASSPAGEAFPYEQY
TRBV7-3	few	TRBJ2-7	ASSEGAGEQY
TRBV12-3/TRBV12-4	NA	TRBJ2-3	AWGGGPGDTQY
TRBV12-3/TRBV12-4	few	TRBJ2-1	ASKPPVRLTYNEQF
TRBV9	NA	TRBJ1-2	ASSVAGVIGYGYT
TRBV4-1	NA	TRBJ2-7	ASSRDGTKNYEQY
TRBV4-3	few	TRBJ2-7	ASSQDPGQTYEQY
TRBV5-1	NA	TRBJ2-3	ASSWGQGAADTQY
TRBV10-1	NA	TRBJ2-1	ASSDSGGPDEQF